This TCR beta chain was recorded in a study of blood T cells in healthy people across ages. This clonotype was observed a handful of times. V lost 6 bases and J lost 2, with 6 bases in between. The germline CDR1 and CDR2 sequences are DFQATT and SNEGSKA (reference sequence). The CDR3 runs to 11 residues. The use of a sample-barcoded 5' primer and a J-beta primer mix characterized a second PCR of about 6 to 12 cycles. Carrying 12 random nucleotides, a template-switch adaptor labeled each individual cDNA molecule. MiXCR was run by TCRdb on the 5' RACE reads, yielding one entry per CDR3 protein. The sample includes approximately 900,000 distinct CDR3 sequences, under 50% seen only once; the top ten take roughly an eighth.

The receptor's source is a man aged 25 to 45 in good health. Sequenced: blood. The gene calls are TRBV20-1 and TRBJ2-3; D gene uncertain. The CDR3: CSAENTDTQYF. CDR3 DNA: TGCAGTGCCGAGAACACAGATACGCAGTATTTT.